The next 21 T cell receptor beta chains were all read from a single sample in a study of control samples from healthy donors and cancer patients. The data were produced by immunoSEQ multiplex PCR, yet TCRdb's version contains in-frame clones alone and is incomplete. Of more than 95,000 clones listed, around 87% are singletons. Source material: PBMCs. These receptor sequences come from a woman aged 45-65 years with colorectal cancer.

The rearrangement links TRBV5-6 to TRBJ2-7, with D maybe TRBD2 (5 bases). Germline CDR1 SGHDT, CDR2 YYEEEE. The CDR3 loop spans 15 amino acids. V was cut by 0 bases and J by 0 bases, with 10 bases left in between. The CDR3 sequence: CASSLAVEGSYEQYF. CDR3 nucleotide sequence: TGTGCCAGCAGCTTGGCCGTTGAGGGCTCCTACGAGCAGTACTTC.

The count of this clone is one. The V and J genes are TRBV3-1 (or the pseudogene TRBV3-2) and TRBJ2-5; D unresolved. Per germline, CDR1 LGHDT and CDR2 YNNKEL (reference sequence). Trimming stripped 5 bases from V and 4 bases from J, with 26 bases between. CDR3 length: 18 residues. The chain's CDR3 is CASSARSHGTGKGETQYF. Written as DNA, the CDR3 is TGTGCCAGCAGCGCCCGCTCGCATGGCACCGGCAAGGGAGAGACCCAGTACTTC.

The chain links TRBV7-3 to TRBJ1-1, with a possible D match to TRBD1 (5 bases). The CDR3 spans 14 residues. Trimming shortened V by 5 bases and J by 0 bases, and 10 bases separated the two germline ends. Germline CDR1 is SGHTA and CDR2 is FQGTGA. The CDR3 protein is CASSAGRMNTEAFF. Here the CDR3 DNA reads TGTGCCAGCAGCGCGGGACGGATGAACACTGAAGCTTTCTTT.

The V call is TRBV3-1 (or the pseudogene TRBV3-2), the J call TRBJ2-1, with D perhaps matching TRBD2 (6 bases). The CDR3 runs 16 residues. The V end was cut by 6 bases, the J end by 4 bases, with 19 bases between. Germline V lookup: CDR1 LGHDT, CDR2 YNNKEL (reference sequence). In DNA, the CDR3 is TGTGCCAGCAGGCATACGACCGGGAGTAGGTACAATGAGCAGTTCTTC. This encodes CASRHTTGSRYNEQFF.

This clone has a single count. The chain recombines TRBV7-9 with TRBJ1-2; TRBD1 aligns across 8 bases. The CDR3 totals 13 residues. V dropped 6 bases and J dropped 6; count of bases not matched to a gene: 6. Germline V gene lookup returns CDR1 SEHNR and CDR2 FQNEAQ (reference sequence). This CDR3 reads CASRQGAQDGYTF. The CDR3 DNA reads TGTGCCAGCAGGCAGGGGGCGCAGGATGGCTACACCTTC. Together with reference TRBV7-9 and TRBJ1-2, the CDR3 gives the full variable domain: DTGVSQNPRHKITKRGQNVTFRCDPISEHNRLYWYRQTLGQGPEFLTYFQNEAQLEKSRLLSDRFSAERPKGSFSTLEIQRTEQGDSAMYLCASRQGAQDGYTFGSGTRLTVV.

In its sample, this clone was seen a few times. This sequence joins TRBV18 and TRBJ2-3; 7 bases agree with TRBD1. The CDR3 totals 14 residues. The junction had 6 bases not matched to a gene; V was cut back by 4 bases and J by 5 bases. In germline, CDR1 is KGHSH, CDR2 LQKENI. CDR3 protein: CASSQGAGGDTQYF. The CDR3 DNA follows: TGTGCCAGCTCACAGGGGGCAGGAGGAGATACGCAGTATTTT.

Remarks on this clone: Other DNA sequences in the same sample also yield this CDR3. CDR3 protein: CASSYSADTEAFF. CDR3 nucleotides: TGTGCCAGCAGTTACTCCGCGGACACTGAAGCTTTCTTT. The chain combines TRBV6-5 with TRBJ1-1; D gene unclear. Looked up from germline, CDR1 is MNHEY and CDR2 is SVGAGI. V dropped 0 bases and J dropped 3 bases, with 5 bases sitting between them. The CDR3 runs to 13 residues.

V usage is TRBV3-1 (or the pseudogene TRBV3-2) and J usage is TRBJ1-2; the D is unclear. CDR3 size: 12 residues. CDR1 is LGHDT, CDR2 YNNKEL, per germline (reference sequence). Between the trimmed V and J ends, which lost 4 bases and 2 bases, there was a span of 5 bases. CDR3 region: CASSLWNYGYTF. The CDR3 bases are TGTGCCAGCAGCCTCTGGAACTATGGCTACACCTTC.

This chain links TRBV9 with TRBJ2-3, with D perhaps assigned TRBD1 or TRBD2 (5 bases each). CDR1 is SGDLS, CDR2 YYNGEE, per germline. The CDR3 contains 16 residues. Trimming pared 6 bases from V and 2 bases from J, leaving 19 bases between. In nucleotides, the CDR3 is TGTGCCAGCACTCCCCTCGGGGCCACCCACACAGATACGCAGTATTTT. As protein: CASTPLGATHTDTQYF.

This clone appeared a single time. V gene TRBV19 combines with J gene TRBJ2-1, with no clear D. V lost 3 bases, J lost 1 base, and 10 bases lay in between. Germline loops: CDR1 LNHDA, CDR2 SQIVND (reference sequence). CDR3 length equals 15 residues. The CDR3: CASSISRLSYNEQFF. The DNA for the CDR3 is TGTGCCAGTAGTATTTCCCGACTGTCCTACAATGAGCAGTTCTTC. Filled out from reference TRBV19 and TRBJ2-1, the complete variable domain reads DGGITQSPKYLFRKEGQNVTLSCEQNLNHDAMYWYRQDPGQGLRLIYYSQIVNDFQKGDIAEGYSVSREKKESFPLTVTSAQKNPTAFYLCASSISRLSYNEQFFGPGTRLTVL.

V gene TRBV5-1 combines with J gene TRBJ2-1; D is possibly TRBD2 (6 bases). The CDR3 consists of 14 residues. The V gene's germline CDR1 is SGHRS and CDR2 YFSETQ. V was pared by 4 bases and J by 7 bases, with 15 bases between. DNA of the CDR3: TGCGCCAGCAGCCGAGTAGGGGCGGGGAATGAGCAGTTCTTC. It specifies CASSRVGAGNEQFF.

This chain connects TRBV11-3 to TRBJ1-4; no clear D. Per germline, CDR1 SGHNT and CDR2 YENEEA. This CDR3 has 15 residues. Trimming took 1 base from V and 6 from J, leaving 12 bases between them. The CDR3 loop reads CASSLGAASDEKLFF. In nucleotides, the CDR3 is TGTGCCAGCAGCTTAGGCGCAGCCAGCGATGAAAAACTGTTTTTT.

V usage is TRBV2 and J usage is TRBJ2-7, with 8 nucleotides matching TRBD1. Trimming removed 6 bases from V and 3 bases from J; junction bases left unmatched: 7. The CDR3 runs 14 residues. Germline CDR1 reads SNHLY; CDR2 reads FYNNEI. CDR3 residues: CASSFGTGDYEQYF. The CDR3 DNA is TGTGCCAGCAGCTTCGGGACAGGAGACTACGAGCAGTACTTC.

To note about this clone: Other DNA sequences within the sample encode an identical CDR3. The genes are TRBV28 and TRBJ2-7; no clear D. This CDR3 spans 11 amino acids. Germline V gives CDR1 MDHEN, CDR2 SYDVKM. V was clipped by 4 bases and J by 2 bases, with 3 bases between them. CDR3 coding DNA: TGTGCCAGCAGTTACGCCTACGAGCAGTACTTC. Residues: CASSYAYEQYF.

The chain has TRBV6-5 and TRBJ1-1; D might be TRBD1 (6 bases). The germline V and J ends were trimmed by 4 bases and 10 bases, with 16 bases remaining between them. Germline CDR1 reads MNHEY; CDR2 reads SVGAGI. This CDR3 contains 13 residues. The CDR3 DNA reads as TGTGCCAGCAGTTGGGGTGGGGGCGGCGGAGCTTTCTTT. It is translated as CASSWGGGGGAFF.

This clone was seen just once. This chain links TRBV6-5 with TRBJ2-5; maybe TRBD1 (5 bases). The length of the CDR3 is 13 residues. V lost 7 bases and J 3 bases, leaving 12 bases between the germline ends. CDR1 and CDR2 from the germline V gene are MNHEY and SVGAGI. The CDR3 region has the DNA TGTGCCAGCACTACCACAGGCGAAGAGACCCAGTACTTC. Its protein product is CASTTTGEETQYF.

This chain connects TRBV18 to TRBJ1-2; D gene ambiguous. The CDR3 covers 14 residues. The V and J ends lost 0 bases and 5 bases respectively, with 10 bases between them. Germline values: CDR1 KGHSH, CDR2 LQKENI. The CDR3 is CASSPPADGYGYTF. DNA for the CDR3: TGTGCCAGCTCACCACCGGCAGACGGGTATGGCTACACCTTC.

The chain has TRBV21-1 and TRBJ2-2. TRBV21-1 is a documented pseudogene. CDR3 length: 12 residues. CDR3: CASSKLTGELFF. The CDR3, as DNA: TGTGCCAGCAGCAAATTGACCGGGGAGCTGTTTTTT.

The chain is built from TRBV6-5 and TRBJ2-7, with no clear D. V was pared by 5 bases and J by 2 bases, with 10 bases between. Germline CDR1 MNHEY, CDR2 SVGAGI. The CDR3 is 13 amino acids. The CDR3 nucleotides are TGTGCCAGCAGTACCTACACCACCTACGAGCAGTACTTC. Translating it yields CASSTYTTYEQYF.

The V and J genes are TRBV5-8 and TRBJ1-6, with D uncertain. The CDR3 has 13 amino acids. Germline V gene sequence: CDR1 SGHTS, CDR2 YDEGEE. The V end lost 0 bases, the J end lost 7 bases, and 5 bases lay between the germline ends. CDR3 amino acids: CASSLVLNSPLHF. CDR3 in DNA: TGTGCCAGCAGCTTGGTACTAAATTCACCCCTCCACTTT.

The chain couples TRBV19 to TRBJ1-5; D uncertain. Trimming removed 5 bases from V and 1 base from J, with 15 bases in between. CDR1 LNHDA and CDR2 SQIVND come from the germline V gene (reference sequence). CDR3 length: 16 residues. In DNA, the CDR3 is TGTGCCAGTAGTGTACTGGAGGGTCAGAGCAATCAGCCCCAGCATTTT. Translating gives CASSVLEGQSNQPQHF.